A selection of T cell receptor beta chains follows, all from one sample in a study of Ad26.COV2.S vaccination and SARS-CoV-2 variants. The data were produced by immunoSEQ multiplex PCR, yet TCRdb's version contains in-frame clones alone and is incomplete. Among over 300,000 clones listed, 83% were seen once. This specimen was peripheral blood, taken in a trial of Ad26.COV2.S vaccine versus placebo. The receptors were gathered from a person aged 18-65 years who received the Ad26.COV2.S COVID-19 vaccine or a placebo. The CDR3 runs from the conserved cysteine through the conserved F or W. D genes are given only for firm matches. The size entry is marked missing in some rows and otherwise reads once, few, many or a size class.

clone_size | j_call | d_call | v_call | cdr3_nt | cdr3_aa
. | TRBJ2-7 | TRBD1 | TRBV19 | TGTGCCAGTAGTAACCGGGACAGGGTGTACGAGCAGTACTTC | CASSNRDRVYEQYF
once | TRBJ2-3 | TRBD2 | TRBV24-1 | TGTGCCACCAGTGACCTGAGCGGGAGGGGGACAGATACGCAGTATTTT | CATSDLSGRGTDTQYF
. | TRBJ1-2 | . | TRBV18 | TGTGCCAGCTCACCGGCACAGGGAGGTTTCTATGGCTACACCTTC | CASSPAQGGFYGYTF
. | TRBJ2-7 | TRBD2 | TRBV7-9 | TGTGCCAGCAGCTTAACTAGCGGGGCGGTGGACGAGCAGTACTTC | CASSLTSGAVDEQYF
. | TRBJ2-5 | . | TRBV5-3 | TGTGCCAGAAGCTTGGCGGGTAAAGAGACCCAGTACTTC | CARSLAGKETQYF
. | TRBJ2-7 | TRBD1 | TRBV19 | TGTGCCAGTACCCCTTCCGGGACAGGGTCTGGGGGGCAGTACTTC | CASTPSGTGSGGQYF
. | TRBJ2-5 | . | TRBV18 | TGTGCCAGCTCATCTTCAAGCGAGACCCAGTACTTC | CASSSSSETQYF
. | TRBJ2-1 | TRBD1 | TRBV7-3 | TGTGCCAGCAGCTTGGGGACAGGGCTCGATGAGCAGTTCTTC | CASSLGTGLDEQFF
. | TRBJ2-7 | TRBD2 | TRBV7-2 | TGTGCCAGCAGCCCGACGGGGGGGGTCGACTACGAGCAGTACTTC | CASSPTGGVDYEQYF
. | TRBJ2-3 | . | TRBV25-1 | TGTGCCAGCAGTGGCCGACGGGGCACAGATACGCAGTATTTT | CASSGRRGTDTQYF
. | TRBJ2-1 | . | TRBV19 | TGTGCCAGTATTCCTACTAGGGGCTCCTACAATGAGCAGTTCTTC | CASIPTRGSYNEQFF
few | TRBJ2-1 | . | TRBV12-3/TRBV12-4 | TGTGCCAGCAGTTTAGGGGGTCCCAATGAGCAGTTCTTC | CASSLGGPNEQFF
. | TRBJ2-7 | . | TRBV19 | TGTGCCAGCGCCGGATCCTACGAGCAGTACTTC | CASAGSYEQYF
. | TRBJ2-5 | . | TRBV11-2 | TGTGCCAGCAGCTCCACGGGCTGGGGGGAGACCCAGTACTTC | CASSSTGWGETQYF
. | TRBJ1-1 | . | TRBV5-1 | TGCGCCAGCAGCCTTCTACGGGGGGCCGGGAACACTGAAGCTTTCTTT | CASSLLRGAGNTEAFF
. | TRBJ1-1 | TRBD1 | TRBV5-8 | TGTGCCAGCAGCGGGGGACAGAGGACTTACACTGAAGCTTTCTTT | CASSGGQRTYTEAFF
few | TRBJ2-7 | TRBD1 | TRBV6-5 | TGTGCCAGCACACAGGGGGCTATTTCCTACGAGCAGTACTTC | CASTQGAISYEQYF
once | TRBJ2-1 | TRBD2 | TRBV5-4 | TGTGCCAGCAGCTTGGCTAGCGGTTCCTACAATGAGCAGTTCTTC | CASSLASGSYNEQFF
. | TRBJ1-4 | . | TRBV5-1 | TGCGCCAGCAGCTTGGGAACAGGTCAAGGGGGAATGAATGAAAAACTGTTTTTT | CASSLGTGQGGMNEKLFF
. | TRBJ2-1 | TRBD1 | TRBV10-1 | TGCGCCAGCAGTGAAGACAGGGGGGCCTACAATGAGCAGTTCTTC | CASSEDRGAYNEQFF
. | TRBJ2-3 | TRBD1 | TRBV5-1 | TGCGCCAGCAGCTTCAGGACAGGGTCCACAGATACGCAGTATTTT | CASSFRTGSTDTQYF
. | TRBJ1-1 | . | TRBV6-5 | TGTGCCAGCAGTTACTCGAGCCGGGGGAACACTGAAGCTTTCTTT | CASSYSSRGNTEAFF
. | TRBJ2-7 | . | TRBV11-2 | TGTGCCAGCAGCTTAGGGTCGGCAGGGGCCCCCTACGAGCAGTACTTC | CASSLGSAGAPYEQYF
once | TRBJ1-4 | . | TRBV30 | TGTGCCTGGAGCCTAGGGTTGTTAGGAACTAATGAAAAACTGTTTTTT | CAWSLGLLGTNEKLFF
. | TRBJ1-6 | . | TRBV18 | TGTGCCAGCTCACCGGGGGTCATTCTAGATTCACCCCTCCACTTT | CASSPGVILDSPLHF
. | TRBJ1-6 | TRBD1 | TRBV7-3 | TGTGCCAGCAGCGCGACGACAGGGTTTAGCTCACCCCTCCACTTT | CASSATTGFSSPLHF
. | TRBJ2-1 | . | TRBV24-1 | TGTGCCACCAGCACAGGGAGCCTTTACAATGAGCAGTTCTTC | CATSTGSLYNEQFF
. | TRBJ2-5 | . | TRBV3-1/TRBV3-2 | TGTGCCAGCAGCCCGACGAGAGAGACCCAGTACTTC | CASSPTRETQYF
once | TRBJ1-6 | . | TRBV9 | TGTGCCAGCAGCATGGAGGATTATAATTCACCCCTCCACTTT | CASSMEDYNSPLHF
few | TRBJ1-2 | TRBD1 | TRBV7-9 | TGTGCCAGCAGGCCTCTGACAGGGAATAACTATGGCTACACCTTC | CASRPLTGNNYGYTF
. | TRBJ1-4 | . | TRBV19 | TGTGCCAGTAGTTCCCTACACGGGGCTGAAAAACTGTTTTTT | CASSSLHGAEKLFF
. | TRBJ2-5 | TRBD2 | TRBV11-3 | TGTGCCAGCAGCTTACGGGCTAGCGGAGGCTTTCAAGAGACCCAGTACTTC | CASSLRASGGFQETQYF
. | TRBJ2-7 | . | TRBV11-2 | TGTGCCAGCAGCTTGACTACCGACTACGAGCAGTACTTC | CASSLTTDYEQYF
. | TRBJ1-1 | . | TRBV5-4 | TGTGCCAGCACCCCTTCGGGGGGCCCGAACACTGAAGCTTTCTTT | CASTPSGGPNTEAFF
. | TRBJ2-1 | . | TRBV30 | TGTGCCTGGTCCGGGGCCTACAATGAGCAGTTCTTC | CAWSGAYNEQFF
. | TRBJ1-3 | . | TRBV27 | TGTGCCAGCAGTCCCTCGGGTAGCTCTGGAAACACCATATATTTT | CASSPSGSSGNTIYF
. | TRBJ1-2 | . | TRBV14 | TGTGCCAGCAGCCAAGCTTTAGGCGGGAGTCGCTACACCTTC | CASSQALGGSRYTF
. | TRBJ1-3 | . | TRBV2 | TGTGCCAGCAGTGAAATGGGACCCGGAAACACCATATATTTT | CASSEMGPGNTIYF
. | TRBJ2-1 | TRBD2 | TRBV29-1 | TGCAGCGTTCTCAAGGTAGGGAGGGATGAGCAGTTCTTC | CSVLKVGRDEQFF
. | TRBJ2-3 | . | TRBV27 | TGTGCCAGCAGTACGACTACAGATACGCAGTATTTT | CASSTTTDTQYF
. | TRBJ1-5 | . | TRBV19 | TGTGCCAGTAGTGGACCCTTGTCAGGGACTGGTTCGCAGCCCCAGCATTTT | CASSGPLSGTGSQPQHF